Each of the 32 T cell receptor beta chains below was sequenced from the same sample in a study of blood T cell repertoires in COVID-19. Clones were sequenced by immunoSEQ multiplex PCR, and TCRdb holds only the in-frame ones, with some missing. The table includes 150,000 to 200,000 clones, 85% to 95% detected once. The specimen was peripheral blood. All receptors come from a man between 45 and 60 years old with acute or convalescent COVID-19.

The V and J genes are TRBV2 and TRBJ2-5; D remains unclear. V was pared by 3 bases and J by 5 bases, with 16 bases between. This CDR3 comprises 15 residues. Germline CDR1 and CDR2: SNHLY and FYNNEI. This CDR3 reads CASSEEAGVQETQYF. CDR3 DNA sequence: TGTGCCAGCAGTGAGGAAGCAGGCGTCCAGGAGACCCAGTACTTC.

CDR3 loop: CASSLGRLAGASRGYNEQFF. The CDR3 bases are TGTGCCAGCAGCTTAGGCCGGCTAGCGGGAGCCTCGAGGGGATACAATGAGCAGTTCTTC. The genes are TRBV11-3 and TRBJ2-1; 10 bases match TRBD2. Germline V gene sequence: CDR1 SGHNT, CDR2 YENEEA. This CDR3 is 20 amino acids long. V shed 1 base and J 4 bases; nucleotides not matched to a gene: 16.

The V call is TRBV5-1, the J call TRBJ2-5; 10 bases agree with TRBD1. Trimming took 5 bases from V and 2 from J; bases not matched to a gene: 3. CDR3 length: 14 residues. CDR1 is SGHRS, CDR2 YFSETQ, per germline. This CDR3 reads CASRRTGGQETQYF. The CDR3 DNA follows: TGCGCCAGCAGAAGGACAGGGGGACAAGAGACCCAGTACTTC. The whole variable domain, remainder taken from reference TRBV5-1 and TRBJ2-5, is KAGVTQTPRYLIKTRGQQVTLSCSPISGHRSVSWYQQTPGQGLQFLFEYFSETQRNKGNFPGRFSGRQFSNSRSEMNVSTLELGDSALYLCASRRTGGQETQYFGPGTRLLVL.

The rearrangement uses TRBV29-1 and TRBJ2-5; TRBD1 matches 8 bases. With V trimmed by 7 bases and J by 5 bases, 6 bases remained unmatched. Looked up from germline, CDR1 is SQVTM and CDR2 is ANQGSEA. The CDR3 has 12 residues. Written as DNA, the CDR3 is TGCAGCGCCGGACAGGGTACGGAGACCCAGTACTTC. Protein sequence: CSAGQGTETQYF.

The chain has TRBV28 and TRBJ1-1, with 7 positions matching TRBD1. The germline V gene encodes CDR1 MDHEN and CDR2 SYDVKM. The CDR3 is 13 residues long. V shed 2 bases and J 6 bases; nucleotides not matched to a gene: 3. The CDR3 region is CASSLPGGSEAFF. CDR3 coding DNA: TGTGCCAGCAGTTTACCAGGGGGGTCTGAAGCTTTCTTT.

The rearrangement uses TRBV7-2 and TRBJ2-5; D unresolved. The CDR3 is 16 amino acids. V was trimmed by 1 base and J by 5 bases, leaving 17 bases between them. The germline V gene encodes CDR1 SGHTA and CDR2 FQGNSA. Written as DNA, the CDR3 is TGTGCCAGCAGCTTAGGTGATGGCCCCCGATGGGAGACCCAGTACTTC. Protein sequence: CASSLGDGPRWETQYF.

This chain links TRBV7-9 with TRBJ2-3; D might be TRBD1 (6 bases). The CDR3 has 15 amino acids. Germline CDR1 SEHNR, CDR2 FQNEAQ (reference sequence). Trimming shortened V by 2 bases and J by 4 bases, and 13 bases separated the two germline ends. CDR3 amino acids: CASSLIRRGADTQYF. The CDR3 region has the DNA TGTGCCAGCAGCTTAATCCGCAGGGGCGCAGATACGCAGTATTTT.

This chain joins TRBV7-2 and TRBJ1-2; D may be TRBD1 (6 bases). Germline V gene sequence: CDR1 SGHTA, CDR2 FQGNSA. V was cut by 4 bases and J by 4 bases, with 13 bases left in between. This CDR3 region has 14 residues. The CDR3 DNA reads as TGTGCCAGCAGCTCACAGGGAGGGGTCTATGGCTACACCTTC. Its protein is CASSSQGGVYGYTF.

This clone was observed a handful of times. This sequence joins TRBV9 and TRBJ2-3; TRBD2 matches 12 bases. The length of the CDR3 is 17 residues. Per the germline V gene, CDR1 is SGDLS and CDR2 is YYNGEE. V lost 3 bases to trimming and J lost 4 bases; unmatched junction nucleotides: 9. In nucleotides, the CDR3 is TGTGCCAGCAGCGCGGCTTGGGGACTAGCGGGCTCAGATACGCAGTATTTT. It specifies CASSAAWGLAGSDTQYF.

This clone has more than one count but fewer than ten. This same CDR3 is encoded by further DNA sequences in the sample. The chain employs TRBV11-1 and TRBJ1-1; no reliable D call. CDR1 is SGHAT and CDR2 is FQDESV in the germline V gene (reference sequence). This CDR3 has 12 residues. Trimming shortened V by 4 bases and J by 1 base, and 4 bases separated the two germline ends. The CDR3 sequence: CASSYRNTEAFF. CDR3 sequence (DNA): TGTGCCAGCAGCTATAGGAACACTGAAGCTTTCTTT.

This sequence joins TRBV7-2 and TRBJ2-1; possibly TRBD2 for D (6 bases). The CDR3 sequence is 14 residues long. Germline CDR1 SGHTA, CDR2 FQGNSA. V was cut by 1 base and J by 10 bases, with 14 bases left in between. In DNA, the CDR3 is TGTGCCAGCAGCTTAGGGCTAGGAGGGTCGGAGCAGTTCTTC. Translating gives CASSLGLGGSEQFF.

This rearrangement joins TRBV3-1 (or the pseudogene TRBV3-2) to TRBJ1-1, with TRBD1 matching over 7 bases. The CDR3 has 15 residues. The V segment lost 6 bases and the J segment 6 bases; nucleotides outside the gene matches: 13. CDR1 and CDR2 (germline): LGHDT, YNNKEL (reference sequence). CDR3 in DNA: TGTGCCAGCAGTACCAAGGTACGACAGGGCGCTGAAGCTTTCTTT. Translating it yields CASSTKVRQGAEAFF.

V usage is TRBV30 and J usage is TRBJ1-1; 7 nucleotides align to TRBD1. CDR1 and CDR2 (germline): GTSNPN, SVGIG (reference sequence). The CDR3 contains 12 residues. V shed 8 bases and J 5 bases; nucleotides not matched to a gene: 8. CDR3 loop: CAAHRGWTEAFF. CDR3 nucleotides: TGTGCCGCACACAGGGGTTGGACTGAAGCTTTCTTT. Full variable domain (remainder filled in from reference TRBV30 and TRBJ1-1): SQTIHQWPATLVQPVGSPLSLECTVEGTSNPNLYWYRQAAGRGLQLLFYSVGIGQISSEVPQNLSASRPQDRQFILSSKKLLLSDSGFYLCAAHRGWTEAFFGQGTRLTVV.

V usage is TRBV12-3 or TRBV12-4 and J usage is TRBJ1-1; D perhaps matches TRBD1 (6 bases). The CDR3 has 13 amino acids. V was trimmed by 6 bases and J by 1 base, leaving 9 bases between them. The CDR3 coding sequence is TGTGCCAGCAGGGAAGGGGGGAACACTGAAGCTTTCTTT. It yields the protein CASREGGNTEAFF.

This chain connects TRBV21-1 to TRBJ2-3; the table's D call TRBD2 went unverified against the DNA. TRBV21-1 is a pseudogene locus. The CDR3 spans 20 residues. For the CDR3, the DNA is TGTGCCAGCAGCAAATTGGGACTAGGGATATCCCCAACTAGCACAGATACGCAGTATTTT. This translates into CASSKLGLGISPTSTDTQYF.

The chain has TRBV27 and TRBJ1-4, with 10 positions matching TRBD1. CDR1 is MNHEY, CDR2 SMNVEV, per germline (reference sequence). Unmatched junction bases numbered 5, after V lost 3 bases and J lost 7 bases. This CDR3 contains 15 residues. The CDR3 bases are TGTGCCAGCAGTTTCTGGGGACAGGGGACTGAAAAACTGTTTTTT. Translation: CASSFWGQGTEKLFF.

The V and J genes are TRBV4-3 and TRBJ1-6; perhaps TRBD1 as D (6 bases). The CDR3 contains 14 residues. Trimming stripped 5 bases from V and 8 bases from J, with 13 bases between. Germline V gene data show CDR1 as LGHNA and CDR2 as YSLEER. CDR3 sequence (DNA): TGCGCCAGCAGCGAGGGGGGGGCGGATTCACCCCTCCACTTT. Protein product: CASSEGGADSPLHF.

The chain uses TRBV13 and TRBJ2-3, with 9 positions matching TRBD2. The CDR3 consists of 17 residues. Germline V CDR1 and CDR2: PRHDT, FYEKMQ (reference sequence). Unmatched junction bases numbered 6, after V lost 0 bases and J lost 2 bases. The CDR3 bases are TGTGCCAGCAGCTTAGGAGGGCGGGGGGGAATCACAGATACGCAGTATTTT. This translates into CASSLGGRGGITDTQYF.

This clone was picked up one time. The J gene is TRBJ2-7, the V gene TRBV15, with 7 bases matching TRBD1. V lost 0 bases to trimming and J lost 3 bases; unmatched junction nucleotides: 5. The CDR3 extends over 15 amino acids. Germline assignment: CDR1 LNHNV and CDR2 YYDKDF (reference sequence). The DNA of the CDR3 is TGTGCCACCAGCAGAGATTTGGGGACAGACTACGAGCAGTACTTC. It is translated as CATSRDLGTDYEQYF. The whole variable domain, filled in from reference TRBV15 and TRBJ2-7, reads DAMVIQNPRYQVTQFGKPVTLSCSQTLNHNVMYWYQQKSSQAPKLLFHYYDKDFNNEADTPDNFQSRRPNTSFCFLDIRSPGLGDTAMYLCATSRDLGTDYEQYFGPGTRLTVT.

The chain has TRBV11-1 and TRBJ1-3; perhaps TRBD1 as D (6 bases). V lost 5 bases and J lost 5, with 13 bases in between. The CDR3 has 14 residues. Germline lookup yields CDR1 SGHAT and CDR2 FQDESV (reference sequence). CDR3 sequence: CASSRPGGRNTIYF. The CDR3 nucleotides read TGTGCCAGCAGCCGCCCTGGGGGCCGAAACACCATATATTTT.

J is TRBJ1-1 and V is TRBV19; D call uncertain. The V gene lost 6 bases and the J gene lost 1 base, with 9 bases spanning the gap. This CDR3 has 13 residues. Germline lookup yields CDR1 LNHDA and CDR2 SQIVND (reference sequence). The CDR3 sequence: CASRPLTNTEAFF. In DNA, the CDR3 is TGTGCCAGTAGGCCCCTAACGAACACTGAAGCTTTCTTT.

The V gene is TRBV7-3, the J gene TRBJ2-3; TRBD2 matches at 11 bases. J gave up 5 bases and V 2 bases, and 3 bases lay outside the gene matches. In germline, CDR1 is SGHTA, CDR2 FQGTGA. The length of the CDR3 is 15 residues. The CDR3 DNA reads TGTGCCAGCAGCTTAGGCCTAGCGGGGGGAGATACGCAGTATTTT. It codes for CASSLGLAGGDTQYF.

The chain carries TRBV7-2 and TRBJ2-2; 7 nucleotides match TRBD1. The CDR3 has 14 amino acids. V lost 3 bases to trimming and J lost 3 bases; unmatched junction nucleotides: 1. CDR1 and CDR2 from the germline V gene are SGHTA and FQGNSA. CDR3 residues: CASSLGQYTGELFF. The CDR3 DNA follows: TGTGCCAGCAGCTTGGGACAGTACACCGGGGAGCTGTTTTTT.

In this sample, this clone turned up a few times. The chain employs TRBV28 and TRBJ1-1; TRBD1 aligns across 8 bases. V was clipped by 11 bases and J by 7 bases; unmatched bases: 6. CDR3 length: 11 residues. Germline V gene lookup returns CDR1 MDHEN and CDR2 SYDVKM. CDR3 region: CAATGVFEAFF. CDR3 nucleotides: TGTGCCGCGACAGGGGTATTTGAAGCTTTCTTT.

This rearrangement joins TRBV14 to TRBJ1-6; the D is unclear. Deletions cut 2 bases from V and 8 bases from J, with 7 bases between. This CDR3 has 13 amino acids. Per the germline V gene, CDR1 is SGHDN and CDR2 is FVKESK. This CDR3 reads CASSQKLHSPLHF. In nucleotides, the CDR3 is TGTGCCAGCAGCCAAAAACTGCATTCACCCCTCCACTTT. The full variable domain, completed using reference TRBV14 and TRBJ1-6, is EAGVTQFPSHSVIEKGQTVTLRCDPISGHDNLYWYRRVMGKEIKFLLHFVKESKQDESGMPNNRFLAERTGGTYSTLKVQPAELEDSGVYFCASSQKLHSPLHFGNGTRLTVT.

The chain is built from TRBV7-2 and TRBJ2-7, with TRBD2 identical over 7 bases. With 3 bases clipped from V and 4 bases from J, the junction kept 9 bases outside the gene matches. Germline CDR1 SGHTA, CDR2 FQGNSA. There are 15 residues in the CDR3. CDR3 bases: TGTGCCAGCAGCTTGGGTGGGAGGGCCCAGTACGAGCAGTACTTC. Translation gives CASSLGGRAQYEQYF.

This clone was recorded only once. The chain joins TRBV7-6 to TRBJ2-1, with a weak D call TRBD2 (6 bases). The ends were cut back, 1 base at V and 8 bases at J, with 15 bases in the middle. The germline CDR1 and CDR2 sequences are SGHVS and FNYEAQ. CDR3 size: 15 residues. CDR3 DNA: TGTGCCAGCAGCTTAGTTTCGGGAGATGGGCATGAGCAGTTCTTC. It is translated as CASSLVSGDGHEQFF.

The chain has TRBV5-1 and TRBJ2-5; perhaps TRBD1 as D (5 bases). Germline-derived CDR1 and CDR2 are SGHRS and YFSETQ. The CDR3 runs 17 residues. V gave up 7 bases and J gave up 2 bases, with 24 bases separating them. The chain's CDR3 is CASGLGWGHSPQETQYF. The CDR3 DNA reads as TGCGCCAGCGGTCTTGGTTGGGGCCATAGTCCTCAAGAGACCCAGTACTTC. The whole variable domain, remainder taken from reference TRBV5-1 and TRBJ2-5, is KAGVTQTPRYLIKTRGQQVTLSCSPISGHRSVSWYQQTPGQGLQFLFEYFSETQRNKGNFPGRFSGRQFSNSRSEMNVSTLELGDSALYLCASGLGWGHSPQETQYFGPGTRLLVL.

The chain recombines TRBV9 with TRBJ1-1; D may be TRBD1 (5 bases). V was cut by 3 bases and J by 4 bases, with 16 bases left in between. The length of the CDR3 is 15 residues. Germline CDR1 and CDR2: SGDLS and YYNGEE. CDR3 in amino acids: CASSATATLGTEAFF. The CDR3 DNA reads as TGTGCCAGCAGCGCGACAGCCACCCTCGGCACTGAAGCTTTCTTT.

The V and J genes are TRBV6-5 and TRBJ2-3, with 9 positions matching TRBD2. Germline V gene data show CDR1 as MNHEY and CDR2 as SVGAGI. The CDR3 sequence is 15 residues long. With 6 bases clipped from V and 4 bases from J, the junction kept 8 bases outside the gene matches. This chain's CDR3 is CASRVAGVGADTQYF. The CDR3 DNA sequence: TGTGCCAGCAGGGTAGCGGGAGTTGGGGCAGATACGCAGTATTTT.

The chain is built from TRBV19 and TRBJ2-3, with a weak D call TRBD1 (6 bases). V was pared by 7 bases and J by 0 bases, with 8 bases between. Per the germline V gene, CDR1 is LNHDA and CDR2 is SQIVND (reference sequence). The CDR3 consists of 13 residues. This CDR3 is CASKTGSTDTQYF. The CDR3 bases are TGTGCCAGTAAGACAGGTAGCACAGATACGCAGTATTTT. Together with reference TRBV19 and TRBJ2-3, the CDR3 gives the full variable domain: DGGITQSPKYLFRKEGQNVTLSCEQNLNHDAMYWYRQDPGQGLRLIYYSQIVNDFQKGDIAEGYSVSREKKESFPLTVTSAQKNPTAFYLCASKTGSTDTQYFGPGTRLTVL.

Here the CDR3 reads CASSQALGQGVSGELFF. The CDR3 DNA sequence: TGTGCCAGCAGCCAAGCCCTGGGTCAGGGGGTCAGCGGGGAGCTGTTTTTT. The V and J genes are TRBV4-2 and TRBJ2-2, with TRBD1 matching over 7 bases. The germline CDR1 and CDR2 sequences are LGHNA and YNFKEQ. Trimming removed 1 base from V and 7 bases from J; junction bases left unmatched: 12. The CDR3 extends over 17 amino acids.